These T cell receptor beta chains were read from a single sample in a study of Ad26.COV2.S vaccination and SARS-CoV-2 variants. Clones were read by immunoSEQ multiplex PCR, and TCRdb kept only the in-frame ones, dropping some. This sample carries around 100,000 clones, around three quarters of them seen once, and the ten largest clones take 15% to 20%. The material was peripheral blood, obtained after recovery from COVID-19. The origin of the receptors is a human donor who had recovered from COVID-19. Both conserved end residues are part of each CDR3. Each record gives: V gene, J gene, CDR3 protein.

>TRBV28|TRBJ1-5
CASSIGGAQHF
>TRBV7-2|TRBJ1-6
CASSQRWTGSGNSPLHF
>TRBV28|TRBJ1-4
CASSPGDRENEKLFF
>TRBV4-3|TRBJ1-3
CASSQDRVSGNTIYF
>TRBV10-3|TRBJ1-5
CAISVSNQPQHF
>TRBV10-3|TRBJ1-2
CAIGTGYGYTF
>TRBV30|TRBJ2-1
CACFQGASSYNEQFF
>TRBV6-5|TRBJ1-5
CASSPTPSNQPQHF
>TRBV30|TRBJ1-1
CAWGGSTVNTEAFF
>TRBV18|TRBJ2-7
CASSPSGDSYEQYF
>TRBV2|TRBJ1-1
CASSLDSEAFF
>TRBV11-2|TRBJ2-7
CASSLHGTYSSYEQYF
>TRBV30|TRBJ1-2
CAWGVSYGYTF
>TRBV28|TRBJ1-1
CASRTGGRIVNTEAFF
>TRBV28|TRBJ1-2
CATPRTGTYGYTF
>TRBV19|TRBJ1-4
CASSPGRANEKLFF
>TRBV28|TRBJ1-4
CAIFRPGRGEKLFF
>TRBV10-1|TRBJ1-3
CASSEDTSGNTIYF
>TRBV6-5|TRBJ1-3
CASTSGSGNTIYF
>TRBV4-1|TRBJ2-5
CASSQVRAGGETQYF
>TRBV30|TRBJ2-7
CAWSVSHRAYEQYF
>TRBV5-1|TRBJ1-2
CASSPGTGDGYTF
>TRBV5-4|TRBJ1-2
CASSLARTVSYGYTF
>TRBV21-1|TRBJ1-1
CASSILEGGRVAFF
>TRBV19|TRBJ2-7
CASSIGQGAYEQYF
>TRBV2|TRBJ1-5
CASSTQGSNQPQHF
>TRBV19|TRBJ2-7
CASSQRIGGPYEQYF
>TRBV5-1|TRBJ1-2
CASSLDQQGLGYTF
>TRBV9|TRBJ2-2
CASSVALAGVTAGELFF
>TRBV28|TRBJ2-6
CASQGVSGANVLTF
>TRBV5-1|TRBJ1-3
CASSPDRAGNTIYF
>TRBV7-3|TRBJ2-7
CASSLMTLSTAMTYEQYF
>TRBV19|TRBJ1-2
CASSITAGTNYGYTF
>TRBV4-1|TRBJ1-1
CASSQDPAQEAFF
>TRBV7-2|TRBJ2-7
CASSLLAGPSSSYEQYF
>TRBV3-1/TRBV3-2|TRBJ2-5
CASSPGLAGAWGTQYF
>TRBV7-9|TRBJ1-1
CASSDGQGFTEAFF
>TRBV19|TRBJ1-2
CASSRPGHINYGYTF
>TRBV27|TRBJ1-5
CASSLSSNQPQHF
>TRBV27|TRBJ2-1
CASSLNRGRILSEQFF
>TRBV6-1|TRBJ2-7
CASSEIDRGVQYF